This paragraph covers one T cell receptor (beta chain) sequence. This sample is drawn from a study of blood T cell repertoires in COVID-19. Residents of about two dozen US areas, aged roughly 18 to 90 years, made up the participants. Recovered participants had two consecutive negative NP/OP PCR tests, healthcare professional clearance, or symptom resolution. Methods used by the authors: Estimates of nucleated cell counts were drawn from the amplification of reference gene primers. Clones were sequenced by immunoSEQ multiplex PCR, and TCRdb holds only the in-frame ones, with some missing. V, J and clone size were drawn from that table, and D and trimming were deduced from the DNA. The sample shows some 260,000 clones, 86% of them seen only once. Germline CDR1 and CDR2: SGHNT and YYREEE (reference sequence). The CDR3 length is 12 residues. V was cut by 5 bases and J by 0 bases, with 5 bases left in between.

This clonotype originated in a man aged 40-49 years who had recovered from COVID-19. The sample taken for sequencing was PBMCs or T cells enriched from blood (not recorded which). The gene calls are TRBV5-4 and TRBJ1-1; D gene uncertain. The CDR3 region is CASRGMNTEAFF. Written as DNA, the CDR3 is TGTGCCAGCAGGGGCATGAACACTGAAGCTTTCTTT.